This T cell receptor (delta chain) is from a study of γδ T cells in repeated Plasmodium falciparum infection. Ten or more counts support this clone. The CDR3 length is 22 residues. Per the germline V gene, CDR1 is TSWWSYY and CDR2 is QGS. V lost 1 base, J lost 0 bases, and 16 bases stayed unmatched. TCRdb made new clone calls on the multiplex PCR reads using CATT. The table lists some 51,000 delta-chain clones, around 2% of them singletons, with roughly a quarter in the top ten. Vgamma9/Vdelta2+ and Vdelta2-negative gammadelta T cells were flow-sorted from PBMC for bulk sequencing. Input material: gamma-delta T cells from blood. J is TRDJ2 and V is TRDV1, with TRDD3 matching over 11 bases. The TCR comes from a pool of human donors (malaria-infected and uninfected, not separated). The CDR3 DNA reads TGTGCTCTTGGGGAACCCTTCCTTTTGTACTGGGGGATAGGGCCTTTGACAGCACAACTCTTCTTT. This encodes CALGEPFLLYWGIGPLTAQLFF.